The 18 T cell receptor beta chains presented below share a single source sample, sequenced in a study of blood T cell repertoires in COVID-19. Measured with immunoSEQ multiplex PCR; TCRdb has only the in-frame clones, and not every one. The table records hundreds of thousands of clones, more than 70% of them present only once. The sample taken for sequencing was peripheral blood. The receptors were gathered from a woman under 40 with COVID-19, enrolled during active disease.

The rearrangement joins TRBV27 to TRBJ1-1; TRBD1 might be the D (5 bases). V was shortened by 2 bases and J by 4 bases, with 8 bases between the two germline ends. Germline V gives CDR1 MNHEY, CDR2 SMNVEV (reference sequence). The CDR3 has 13 residues. CDR3 region: CASSLIRGTEAFF. The CDR3 nucleotides are TGTGCCAGCAGTTTAATAAGGGGCACTGAAGCTTTCTTT.

The chain joins TRBV2 to TRBJ2-3; no reliable D call. Trimming shortened V by 1 base and J by 7 bases, and 3 bases separated the two germline ends. The CDR3 loop spans 11 amino acids. Per the germline V gene, CDR1 is SNHLY and CDR2 is FYNNEI. The CDR3 DNA reads TGTGCCAGCAGTGAAGGGCATACGCAGTATTTT. Translating gives CASSEGHTQYF.

V and J are TRBV5-1 and TRBJ2-2; D is possibly TRBD2 (6 bases). Germline CDR1 and CDR2: SGHRS and YFSETQ. The germline V and J ends were trimmed by 5 bases and 2 bases, with 19 bases remaining between them. CDR3 length equals 17 residues. The CDR3 here is CASSPLPGLLNTGELFF. CDR3 sequence (DNA): TGCGCCAGCAGTCCCCTACCGGGACTCCTTAACACCGGGGAGCTGTTTTTT.

The chain employs TRBV27 and TRBJ1-4; D call uncertain. V lost 4 bases and J lost 4, with 28 bases in between. CDR1 MNHEY and CDR2 SMNVEV come from the germline V gene (reference sequence). This CDR3 has 20 residues. CDR3 in DNA: TGTGCCAGCAGTTCCCCCCCTCGGCGGCCCTCCTACTCCTATAATGAAAAACTGTTTTTT. Encoded protein: CASSSPPRRPSYSYNEKLFF.

As DNA, the CDR3 is TGTGCCAGCAGCTTCACTCGGGAAGGAAGCAATGAGCAGTTCTTC. Protein: CASSFTREGSNEQFF. V gene TRBV7-2 combines with J gene TRBJ2-1, with a weak D call TRBD2 (5 bases). V lost 3 bases to trimming and J lost 6 bases, with 15 bases between them. This CDR3 is built from 15 residues. Germline loops: CDR1 SGHTA, CDR2 FQGNSA.

The rearrangement joins TRBV27 to TRBJ1-5, with unresolved D. The ends were cut back, 4 bases at V and 5 bases at J, with 9 bases in the middle. The CDR3 is 13 residues long. Germline loops: CDR1 MNHEY, CDR2 SMNVEV (reference sequence). The DNA of the CDR3 is TGTGCCAGCAGTTATGGGCGCGATCAGCCCCAGCATTTT. This gives the protein CASSYGRDQPQHF.

J is TRBJ2-3 and V is TRBV10-3; no clear D. The CDR3 is 13 residues long. CDR1 and CDR2 from the germline V gene are ENHRY and SYGVKD. V lost 6 bases and J 2 bases, leaving 9 bases between the germline ends. In nucleotides, the CDR3 is TGTGCCATCAGGGAGAGAGACACAGATACGCAGTATTTT. Protein: CAIRERDTDTQYF.

The chain combines TRBV19 with TRBJ2-2; D remains ambiguous. The CDR3 consists of 14 residues. The germline V and J ends were trimmed by 7 bases and 7 bases, with 16 bases remaining between them. The germline V gene encodes CDR1 LNHDA and CDR2 SQIVND (reference sequence). The CDR3 here is CASKLEESVGELFF. The CDR3 DNA reads TGTGCCAGTAAATTAGAGGAGTCGGTCGGGGAGCTGTTTTTT.

The chain has TRBV9 and TRBJ1-2; TRBD1 is a possible D gene (5 bases). The V gene lost 0 bases and the J gene lost 0 bases, with 9 bases spanning the gap. The CDR3 spans 15 residues. Germline lookup yields CDR1 SGDLS and CDR2 YYNGEE. CDR3 coding DNA: TGTGCCAGCAGCGTAGGTCGACAGCCTAACTATGGCTACACCTTC. This gives the protein CASSVGRQPNYGYTF.

This clone was detected only a few times. The chain combines TRBV7-8 with TRBJ1-5, with 7 bases aligning to TRBD1. Unmatched junction bases numbered 3, after V lost 3 bases and J lost 4 bases. CDR3 length equals 14 residues. Germline V gives CDR1 SGHVS, CDR2 FQNEAQ. DNA of the CDR3: TGTGCCAGCAGCTTGGGGACAGTTAATCAGCCCCAGCATTTT. Protein product: CASSLGTVNQPQHF.

Comment on this clone: One end of the junction is discordant with germline, which a read error may explain. CDR3 sequence reads: CASSQGSALVLAF. CDR3 coding DNA: TGCGCCAGCAGCCAAGGGAGCGCCTTAGTTTTAGCCTTC. The chain has TRBV4-1 and TRBJ1-2; D is unresolved. CDR3 length: 13 amino acids. Per the germline V gene, CDR1 is MGHRA and CDR2 is YSYEKL.

The count of this clone is one. The V gene is TRBV6-2 or TRBV6-3, the J gene TRBJ1-5, with D tentatively TRBD1 (5 bases). The CDR3 consists of 14 residues. V was shortened by 5 bases and J by 7 bases, with 15 bases between the two germline ends. Per germline, CDR1 MNHEY and CDR2 SVGEGT. The CDR3 loop reads CASSHGRAGQPQHF. The DNA for the CDR3 is TGTGCCAGCAGTCACGGCAGGGCTGGGCAGCCCCAGCATTTT.

The rearrangement uses TRBV3-1 (or the pseudogene TRBV3-2) and TRBJ2-3, with 9 bases matching TRBD2. This CDR3 contains 14 residues. With 7 bases clipped from V and 4 bases from J, the junction kept 6 bases outside the gene matches. Germline CDR1 LGHDT, CDR2 YNNKEL (reference sequence). The CDR3 nucleotides are TGTGCCAGCACAGTAGCGGGAGCAGCAGATACGCAGTATTTT. It yields the protein CASTVAGAADTQYF.

CDR3 in DNA: TGTGCCAGCAGTTGGGGACAGGTAAACACTGAAGCTTTCTTT. Translation gives CASSWGQVNTEAFF. This chain connects TRBV2 to TRBJ1-1, with 8 bases that match TRBD1. V was clipped by 5 bases and J by 2 bases; unmatched bases: 4. Germline loops: CDR1 SNHLY, CDR2 FYNNEI. The CDR3 runs to 14 residues.

This clone was seen once. The V call is TRBV9, the J call TRBJ2-2; 7 bases agree with TRBD2. CDR1 and CDR2 from the germline V gene are SGDLS and YYNGEE. The J segment lost 5 bases and the V segment lost 0 bases, leaving 7 bases of the junction unmatched. CDR3 length: 16 residues. CDR3 sequence (DNA): TGTGCCAGCAGCGTAGCTCTGGGGGGGGAAACCGGGGAGCTGTTTTTT. This encodes CASSVALGGETGELFF.

This clone appeared a single time. The V gene is TRBV12-5, the J gene TRBJ2-6; TRBD1 matches 10 bases. The trim removed 7 bases at V and 6 bases at J, leaving 21 bases unmatched. This CDR3 has 20 residues. CDR1 is LGHNT, CDR2 FRNRAP, per germline. The chain's CDR3 is CASASNRDRGLDSEANVLTF. The CDR3 coding sequence is TGTGCTAGTGCCTCAAACCGGGACAGGGGCCTAGATTCGGAGGCCAACGTCCTGACTTTC.

The rearrangement joins TRBV7-9 to TRBJ2-7; D remains ambiguous. The V and J ends lost 5 bases and 0 bases respectively, with 8 bases between them. This CDR3 has 13 residues. CDR1 and CDR2 from the germline V gene are SEHNR and FQNEAQ (reference sequence). The CDR3 region has the DNA TGTGCCAGCAGCGCTGGCATCTCCTACGAGCAGTACTTC. The encoded protein is CASSAGISYEQYF.

The chain is built from TRBV7-2 and TRBJ2-7; 9 nucleotides agree with TRBD1. The CDR3 runs to 15 residues. V lost 3 bases and J lost 0; bases outside the gene matches: 3. Germline values: CDR1 SGHTA, CDR2 FQGNSA. CDR3 amino acids: CASSFRTGASYEQYF. The CDR3 bases are TGTGCCAGCAGCTTTCGGACAGGGGCCTCCTACGAGCAGTACTTC.